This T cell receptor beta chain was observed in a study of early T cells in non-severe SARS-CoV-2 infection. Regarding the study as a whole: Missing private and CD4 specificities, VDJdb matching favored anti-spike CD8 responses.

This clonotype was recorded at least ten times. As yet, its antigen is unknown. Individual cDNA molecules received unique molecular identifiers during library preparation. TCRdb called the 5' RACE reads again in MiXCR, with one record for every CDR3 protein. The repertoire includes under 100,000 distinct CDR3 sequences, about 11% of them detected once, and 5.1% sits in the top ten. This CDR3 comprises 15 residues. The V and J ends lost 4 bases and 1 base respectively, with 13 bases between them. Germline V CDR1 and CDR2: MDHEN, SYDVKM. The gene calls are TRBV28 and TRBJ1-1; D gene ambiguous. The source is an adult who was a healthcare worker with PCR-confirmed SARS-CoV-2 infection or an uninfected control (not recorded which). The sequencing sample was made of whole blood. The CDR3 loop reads CASSSGGDGNTEAFF. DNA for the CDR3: TGTGCCAGCAGTTCCGGTGGAGACGGGAACACTGAAGCTTTCTTT.